This TCR beta chain was retrieved from a study of CD8 T cells in ankylosing spondylitis. Study-level points and caveats: A CD8+ phenotype characterized the disease-linked clones, which were relatively rare in peripheral blood. A subset of motif variants has previously been described in the synovial fluid and blood of reactive arthritis. Fewer than 10 highly homologous variants formed a TCR beta motif that appeared characteristic of ankylosing spondylitis blood.

This clonotype was recorded at least ten times. Its antigen is unidentified. Quantitative 5'-RACE was performed with molecular barcodes, and it yielded the TCR beta libraries. Using its own MiXCR run on the 5' RACE reads, TCRdb lists one record per CDR3 protein. The sample holds 150,000 to 200,000 distinct CDR3 sequences; 9.5% to 13% are singletons and the top ten take 25% to 30%. Germline V CDR1 and CDR2: KGHDR, SFDVKD. Trimming pared 3 bases from V and 1 base from J, leaving 13 bases between. This CDR3 spans 16 amino acids. This chain joins TRBV24-1 and TRBJ2-3, with TRBD1 as a possible D gene (6 bases). The source of this sequence is a male donor with ankylosing spondylitis or in good health (not recorded which). The sequenced sample was blood, either unsorted or a sorted T cell fraction (not recorded which). The CDR3 DNA follows: TGTGCCACCAGTGATGCACAGGGTGGGGGCACAGATACGCAGTATTTT. This encodes CATSDAQGGGTDTQYF.